The T cell receptor (beta chain) under discussion was sequenced for a study of CD8 T cells in ankylosing spondylitis. Study conclusions and caveats: Some motif variants had been reported before (in reactive arthritis synovial fluid and blood). Disease-linked clones were reportedly significantly enriched in matched ankylosing spondylitis synovial fluid.

This clonotype has at least ten counts. Its cognate antigen is unknown. Each CDR3 protein is one row after TCRdb ran MiXCR on the 5' RACE reads. The data show 200,000 to 250,000 distinct CDR3 sequences, with over 7% seen just once and about 5% held by the top ten. The specimen was blood, either unsorted or a sorted T cell fraction (not recorded which). This sequence was found in a female donor with ankylosing spondylitis or in good health (not recorded which).

In DNA form, the CDR3 reads TGTGCCATCAGTGAGTCTGGGACAGGGGTTTACAATGAGCAGTTCTTC. Translating it yields CAISESGTGVYNEQFF. The chain recombines TRBV10-3 with TRBJ2-1; 10 bases line up with TRBD1. This CDR3 has 16 residues. CDR1 is ENHRY and CDR2 is SYGVKD in the germline V gene. Trimming cost V 0 bases and J 4 bases; bases outside gene matches: 3.